This T cell receptor (beta chain) was sequenced for a study of cytomegalovirus exposure and HLA in healthy donors (dated by TCRdb to 2015 to 2018). General notes on the study: An earlier analysis of under 600 of the donors reported roughly 300 Gb of sequence data and 120 million or so unique TCR beta sequences from about 179 million T cells. The study was designed to test whether signatures of past pathogen exposure could be identified by cataloging public T cell receptors. Besides the first cohort of 666 subjects, a separate validation cohort made up of roughly 120 different subjects was used. Both class I and class II loci were covered by HLA typing, at four-digit resolution. Of the 300 to 500 genotyped donors, 81% were placed in the genetic ancestry cluster associated with self-reported Caucasian donors. To predict cytomegalovirus infection status, the study brought together high-throughput TCR immunosequencing, statistical association of individual TCRs with disease status, and machine learning. The number of donors typed differed by locus, with about 629-640 for A, B, C, DRB1 and DQB1, roughly 550 for DQA1, about 610 for DPA1, and around 450 for DPB1. Donor age, sex, ethnicity and CMV serostatus were compiled together with the repertoire data. All discovery cohort repertoires had been generated using a single sequencing platform. In a later genetic analysis, genome-wide SNP genotypes for about 55% of the roughly 700 donors were used, and that subset was treated as a discovery cohort. The T cell repertoires of around 670 subjects were profiled by immunosequencing and related to cytomegalovirus serostatus. On average, around 230,000 unique TCR beta nucleotide sequences were sequenced per donor among several hundred genotyped donors of the cohort, with 15% to 20% of those sequences being non-productive. About 5 DR-DQ haplotypes were handled as single units for association and clustering, since linkage in the cohort was strong. To study patterns of TCR occurrence, a later analysis re-analyzed previously published TCR beta repertoires from 550 to 800 donors and added high-resolution HLA genotyping. An early release that covered about 600 HLA-typed donors contained about 300 gigabases of sequencing data and roughly 84 million unique TCR sequences. The later analysis used no new phenotypic data to find candidate immune exposures, relying instead on TCR beta sequences and their occurrence across donors. An earlier analysis of around 580 of the donors used high-throughput TCR beta sequencing to judge whether each TCR beta V gene segment behaved as functional or pseudogenic.

The paper's findings and limits, for the study overall: In both the original and validation cohorts, the classifier was reported to diagnose cytomegalovirus status with high specificity and sensitivity. A later genetic analysis associated a missense DCLRE1C variant with V-gene and J-gene trimming of TCR beta chains, and an independent cohort replicated the association. A later analysis found that most CMV-associated TCR beta chains appeared HLA-restricted, with HLA associations seemingly driven largely by CMV exposure. Sequencing depth was assumed to be roughly uniform across donors in the presence/absence analyses, though that assumption may not hold. At a false discovery rate of 0.05, a later analysis linked fewer than 20,000 TCR beta sequences to specific HLA alleles. The authors suggested that the approach could potentially be generalized to other disease states and immunological phenotypes. HLA typing was unavailable for some donors at each locus, so association tests used only the typed subset. According to a later analysis, TCR association rates differed among HLA loci, with DRB1 alleles showing the most associated TCRs and HLA-C alleles showing the fewest. Assigning TCR associations to individual alleles was difficult when HLA alleles, especially DR and DQ, strongly co-occurred. Most TCR sequences were observed very rarely across donors, whereas some public TCRs were present in many individuals. A further reported finding was that TCR beta sequences accurately predicted the HLA-A and HLA-B alleles for most subjects in the first cohort. Some IMGT-functional V segments, including TRBV6-2 and TRBV6-3, could not be distinguished by the 87-base-pair reads and were therefore excluded. A later analysis found that HLA-associated TCR beta chains were more clonally expanded and had lower generation probabilities than equally common non-associated chains. Because counts were too low, approximately 15 rarely observed V segments, including chromosome 9 orphons, were excluded from the earlier analysis of some 590 of the donors. Only TCR beta chains were sequenced in this cohort, and the absence of alpha or paired-chain data limited detectable features. In vitro tests confirmed that a few of the cytomegalovirus-associated TCR beta chains recognize cytomegalovirus antigens. Linkage disequilibrium might explain the correlated functional status among segregating V segments, but an unknown experimental factor could not be excluded. An earlier analysis of around 600 of the donors showed that most TCR beta V segments appeared in productive rearrangements either about 87% or about 30% of the time, which broadly matched IMGT annotations. A later genetic analysis reported fewer N-insertions in productive TCRs among donors in an Asian-associated ancestry cluster than the approximately 700-donor mean. A later analysis reported that several top co-occurrence clusters appeared linked to parvovirus B19, influenza, CMV and Epstein-Barr virus. For the cohort, immune exposure information was limited to CMV serostatus. The sequencing pipeline was judged likely to have produced a cluster of highly shared sequence variants as a technical artifact. In the study, some 180 TCR beta chains were listed as associated with cytomegalovirus.

Library preparation was by the immunoSEQ multiplex PCR assay. For the multiplex PCR, a mixture combining 60 forward primers for TCR Vbeta segments and 13 reverse primers for TCR Jbeta segments was used. Amplification of the CDR3 region of rearranged TCR beta genes was performed with a multiplex PCR assay on genomic DNA. The amplified TCR beta libraries were sequenced on the Illumina HiSeq System as 87-base-pair reads. From the authors' description of their analysis: In a later analysis, 70 million to 95 million unique TCR beta chains were counted across the roughly 610 repertoires, and around 10 million of these chains were shared by at least two donors. To remove PCR and sequencing errors, raw reads were error-corrected and collapsed into unique sequences using a nearest-neighbor algorithm that merged closely related sequences. To assign V, D and J gene segments, CDR3 sequences were aligned to IMGT reference sequences. For a sequence to be retained, a match of at least six nucleotides was required to both a V gene segment and a J gene segment. A rearrangement counted as productive if the CDR3 had no stop codons and remained in frame with V and J, and every other rearrangement counted as non-productive. CDR3 was defined by IMGT convention, running from the second conserved V-encoded cysteine to the conserved J-encoded phenylalanine. In an earlier analysis of approximately 500 of the donors, sequences lacking an unambiguous match to a single V gene segment were excluded. In an earlier analysis of a few hundred of the donors, V segments were called functional above 56.7% productive rearrangements and were called segregating when the between-donor standard deviation exceeded 5%. A statistical classification framework was developed to diagnose cytomegalovirus status using the catalog of TCR beta chain sequences. In a later analysis, V and J genes were assigned by comparing TCR nucleotide sequences against IMGT/GENE-DB human TR gene sequences. In a later analysis, CDR3 sequences and most-parsimonious VDJ recombination scenarios were assigned using the TCRdist pipeline. In a later analysis, each TCR beta chain was defined by its CDR3 amino acid sequence together with its V-gene family, and reads lacking a unique V-gene family were excluded. As a way to deal with suspected cross-contamination and a sequencing artifact, a later analysis dropped 500 to 700 nucleotide sequences that were highly shared and had low generation probability. For each public chain, a later analysis derived a clonal expansion index from normalized ranks of inferred template counts within each repertoire. In a later analysis, generation probabilities were computed using a VDJ recombination model fitted to out-of-frame rearrangements, and the results were checked against IGoR. Hypergeometric tests were used in a later analysis to score TCR-TCR, TCR-HLA and TCR-CMV co-occurrence, with a repertoire-size bias correction applied to the TCR pairs. False discovery rates were estimated in a later analysis by permuting HLA or CMV assignments 20 times. A later analysis grouped co-occurring TCRs with DBSCAN, adding TCRdist sequence similarity when clustering within HLA-allele-positive subsets. Repertoires with fewer than 30,000 or more than 120,000 public chains were left out of co-occurrence clustering, as were four to six repertoires with anomalous nucleotide sharing. TCRdb took this table from immuneACCESS and kept in-frame rearrangements with V and J called. Such tables lack part of the clones; where checked against another copy, unresolved V genes explain under half of the gap, and the rest is unexplained. V and J calls and clone size are those listed in that table; D and trimming were worked out from the DNA. The sample records 150,000 or so clones, under 85% of which are singletons. Around 4.1% of the sample rests with the top ten.

The cohort was made up of around 720 healthy bone marrow donors. At the time of sampling, every cohort member was nominally healthy, though immune exposures that went unrecorded were likely present. The donor tested CMV seropositive, placing the donor among the approximately 290 seropositive members of the cohort. Every donor gave a peripheral blood sample, and the peripheral blood mononuclear cells from that sample were used for TCR beta sequencing. Genomic DNA was extracted from the blood cell samples with the Qiagen DNeasy Blood Extraction Kit. The CDR3 holds 12 amino acids from the cysteine to the phenylalanine. Just CDR3 DNA is preserved here, 36 bases in frame from base 1. CDR1 SNHLY and CDR2 FYNNEI are derived from the germline V gene. Germline trimming: 5 bases from V, 7 bases from J; junction bases outside gene matches: 3. On this clone itself: Its antigen target is currently unknown. Per-nucleotide qualities are absent, and no much larger clonotype sits a single base away.

The rearrangement joined TRBV2 to TRBJ1-2, and 8 bases in between align with TRBD1. The sequenced material came from PBMCs. The clonotype was recovered from a middle-aged man in good health and CMV-seropositive. The bases read TGTGCCAGCAGTTCGGACAGGGTTGGCTACACCTTC. This gives the protein CASSSDRVGYTF.